Included here is one T cell receptor beta chain sequence, with context. Assay: immunoSEQ multiplex PCR; the TCRdb copy retains only in-frame clones and omits some. The table includes roughly 120,000 clones, over 75% detected once. This specimen comes from a study of OX40 agonist ivuxolimab in advanced cancers. Turning to the study itself: Dosing consisted of intravenous ivuxolimab at 0.01 to 10 mg/kg every 2 weeks.

Between the trimmed V and J ends, which lost 0 bases and 1 base, there was a span of 14 bases. Germline loops: CDR1 SGHKS, CDR2 YYEKEE (reference sequence). This CDR3 spans 16 amino acids. This sample comprised CD4+ or CD8+ T cells sorted from blood, obtained in a trial of the OX40 agonist ivuxolimab. The chain carries TRBV5-5 and TRBJ2-7; D is uncertain. This receptor was obtained from an adult with an advanced solid tumor such as melanoma, head and neck, liver or kidney cancer. The CDR3 bases are TGTGCCAGCAGCTTGGCCCAGGTGTGGGAATCCTACGAGCAGTACTTC. It codes for CASSLAQVWESYEQYF.